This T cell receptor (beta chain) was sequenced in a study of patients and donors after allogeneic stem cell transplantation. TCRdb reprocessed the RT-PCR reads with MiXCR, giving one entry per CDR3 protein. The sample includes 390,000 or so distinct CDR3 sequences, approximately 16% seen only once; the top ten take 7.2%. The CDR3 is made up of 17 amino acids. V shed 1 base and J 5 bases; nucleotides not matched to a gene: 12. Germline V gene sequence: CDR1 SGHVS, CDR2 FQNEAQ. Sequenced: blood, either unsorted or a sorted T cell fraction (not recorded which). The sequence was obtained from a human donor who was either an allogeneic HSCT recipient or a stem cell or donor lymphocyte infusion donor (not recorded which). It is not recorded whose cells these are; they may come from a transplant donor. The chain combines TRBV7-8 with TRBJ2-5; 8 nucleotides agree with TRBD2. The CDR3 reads CASSLVVAGKYWETQYF. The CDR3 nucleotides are TGTGCCAGCAGCTTAGTGGTAGCGGGAAAGTACTGGGAGACCCAGTACTTC.